This is a list of T cell receptor beta chains from one sample in a study of blood T cell repertoires in COVID-19. Assay: immunoSEQ multiplex PCR; the TCRdb copy retains only in-frame clones and omits some. Among fewer than 250,000 clones, under 90% were seen once, and the ten largest hold approximately 10%. The sequencing input was peripheral blood. The receptors originated from a man between 45 and 60 years old with COVID-19, enrolled during active disease. Each CDR3 is given with its conserved first and last residue. Each record gives: V gene, J gene, clone size, D gene, CDR3 DNA, CDR3 protein. A D gene is named only where the DNA matches it firmly. Clone size is shown for a subset of rows, as once, few, many or a class of expanded clone.

TRBV9	TRBJ2-7	NA	NA	TGTGCCAGCAGCGGGGGCCCTAGCTCCTACGAGCAGTACTTC	CASSGGPSSYEQYF
TRBV3-1/TRBV3-2	TRBJ2-1	NA	TRBD2	TGTGCCAGCAGCCAACTAAGAGGCACTAGCGGCAGCTCCTACAATGAGCAGTTCTTC	CASSQLRGTSGSSYNEQFF
TRBV6-5	TRBJ2-2	NA	TRBD1	TGTGCCAGCAGTTCCTTGGACAGGGTGAACACCGGGGAGCTGTTTTTT	CASSSLDRVNTGELFF
TRBV2	TRBJ2-1	NA	NA	TGTGCCAGCAGTTGGACTGGGAACAATGAGCAGTTCTTC	CASSWTGNNEQFF
TRBV3-1/TRBV3-2	TRBJ2-1	NA	NA	TGTGCCAGCAGCCCCTACAGATACAATGAGCAGTTCTTC	CASSPYRYNEQFF
TRBV7-2	TRBJ1-1	NA	TRBD1	TGTGCCAGCAGCCAGACAGGGTTTTACACTGAAGCTTTCTTT	CASSQTGFYTEAFF
TRBV5-6	TRBJ2-7	NA	TRBD1	TGTGCCAGCAGCTTACAGGGGGCGCGAGAGCAGTACTTC	CASSLQGAREQYF
TRBV7-3	TRBJ1-1	NA	TRBD1	TGTGCCAGCAGCCCCCAGGGGGGAGGCACTGAAGCTTTCTTT	CASSPQGGGTEAFF
TRBV27	TRBJ2-1	NA	TRBD2	TGTGCCAGCAATCTCCTAGCGGGAGGGGGATACAATGAGCAGTTCTTC	CASNLLAGGGYNEQFF
TRBV28	TRBJ2-7	NA	TRBD1	TGTGCCAGCAGTTCCCGGACAGGGGGTAGAGACGAGCAGTACTTC	CASSSRTGGRDEQYF
TRBV12-3/TRBV12-4	TRBJ1-1	NA	NA	TGTGCCAGCAGTTACAGGGCTGAAGCTTTCTTT	CASSYRAEAFF
TRBV24-1	TRBJ2-7	NA	NA	TGTGCCACCAGTGGGGCCAGTTCCTACGAGCAGTACTTC	CATSGASSYEQYF
TRBV18	TRBJ1-5	NA	NA	TGTGCCAGCTCACCGGCCGGGGATTTTGGCAATCAGCCCCAGCATTTT	CASSPAGDFGNQPQHF
TRBV5-1	TRBJ2-7	once	NA	TGCGCCAGCAGCTCTAACTACGAGCAGTACTTC	CASSSNYEQYF
TRBV3-1/TRBV3-2	TRBJ2-7	few	TRBD2	TGTGCCAGCAGGCCGACTAGCGGGAGTTACGAGCAGTACTTC	CASRPTSGSYEQYF
TRBV11-2	TRBJ2-2	NA	TRBD2	TGTGCCAGCAGCCCACTCGGGGAGGGGCCCCACGGGGAGCTGTTTTTT	CASSPLGEGPHGELFF
TRBV18	TRBJ1-5	NA	NA	TGTGCCAGCTCACCAGACAGAGGCAATCAGCCCCAGCATTTT	CASSPDRGNQPQHF
TRBV6-1	TRBJ1-2	NA	NA	TGTGCCAGCAGTGAACCCCCAGGGGCGCGTGGCTACACCTTC	CASSEPPGARGYTF
TRBV11-1	TRBJ2-1	NA	TRBD2	TGTGCCAGCAGCTTAGAAGGACTAGCGGGATACAATGAGCAGTTCTTC	CASSLEGLAGYNEQFF
TRBV20-1	TRBJ2-1	NA	TRBD2	TGCAGTGCGCTGACTAGCGGGAAGCAGTTCTTC	CSALTSGKQFF
TRBV4-1	TRBJ2-7	once	TRBD2	TGCGCCAGCAGCCTTACACTAGCGGGAGGATTACGCGAGCAGTACTTC	CASSLTLAGGLREQYF
TRBV12-2	TRBJ2-1	NA	NA	TGTGCAAGTCGCTCTCTCCCCTGGCGGAAGCGCAATGAGCAGTTCTTC	CASRSLPWRKRNEQFF
TRBV6-5	TRBJ1-6	NA	NA	TGTGCCAGCAGTTACGATCGGCAGGGTGGTTCACCCCTCCACTTT	CASSYDRQGGSPLHF
TRBV19	TRBJ2-2	NA	TRBD2	TGTGCCAGTAGGACGGGCCCTAGCGGGGGGATCACCGGGGAGCTGTTTTTT	CASRTGPSGGITGELFF
TRBV2	TRBJ2-1	NA	NA	TGTGCCAGCAGTGATGGACTAATTAATGAGCAGTTCTTC	CASSDGLINEQFF
TRBV12-5	TRBJ2-3	NA	NA	TGTGCTAGTGGTTTGTTTTTGCGGGGCCTCGCAGATACGCAGTATTTT	CASGLFLRGLADTQYF
TRBV7-2	TRBJ2-7	NA	TRBD1	TGTGCCAGCAGTCAAACTAACAGGGGTGGGGAGCAGTACTTC	CASSQTNRGGEQYF
TRBV6-1	TRBJ2-1	once	NA	TGTGCCAGCAGTGAATACTGGCGGAGCTCCTACAATGAGCAGTTCTTC	CASSEYWRSSYNEQFF
TRBV2	TRBJ2-7	once	NA	TGTGCCAGCAGTGGTGCAGGGGCCTACGAGCAGTACTTC	CASSGAGAYEQYF
TRBV6-5	TRBJ2-1	NA	NA	TGTGCCAGCTGTCGGCGGCAGCGCTACAATGAGCAGTTCTTC	CASCRRQRYNEQFF
TRBV2	TRBJ1-3	NA	NA	TGTGCCAGTATACAGGGTGTTGGAAACACCATATATTTT	CASIQGVGNTIYF
TRBV3-1/TRBV3-2	TRBJ2-7	once	TRBD1	TGTGCCAGCAGGGCGACAGGGGGCATCTCCTACGAGCAGTACTTC	CASRATGGISYEQYF
TRBV11-2	TRBJ2-7	few	TRBD2	TGTGCCAGCAGCTTAGATTTTAGGACTAGCGGGAGTTACGAGCAGTACTTC	CASSLDFRTSGSYEQYF
TRBV20-1	TRBJ2-5	NA	NA	TGCAGTGCTAGAGGACCGGGTGCCCAGTACTTC	CSARGPGAQYF
TRBV18	TRBJ2-7	NA	NA	TGTGCCAGCTCACCGCTCCGGGACACCGAAACCTACGAGCAGTACTTC	CASSPLRDTETYEQYF
TRBV5-1	TRBJ1-4	once	NA	TGCGCCAGCAGTCCCGGACTCTCAACTAATGAAAAACTGTTTTTT	CASSPGLSTNEKLFF
TRBV20-1	TRBJ2-1	NA	NA	TGCAGTGCTAGTACCGGGAGCGAGCAGTTCTTC	CSASTGSEQFF
TRBV10-3	TRBJ1-6	NA	TRBD1	TGTGCCATCAGTCCCGGGACAGGGCCGGCGGGTAATTCACCCCTCCACTTT	CAISPGTGPAGNSPLHF
TRBV6-5	TRBJ1-6	NA	TRBD1	TGTGCCACCCGCCGGGACAGAGGAAATAATTCACCCCTCCACTTT	CATRRDRGNNSPLHF
TRBV24-1	TRBJ1-5	NA	TRBD1	TGTGCCACCAGTGACCCTCCGGGACAGGCGAAACTCAATCAGCCCCAGCATTTT	CATSDPPGQAKLNQPQHF
TRBV12-3/TRBV12-4	TRBJ2-1	NA	NA	TGTGCCAGCAGTTTTGGGGGGAATGAGCAGTTCTTC	CASSFGGNEQFF
TRBV6-5	TRBJ1-1	NA	TRBD1	TGTGCCAGCGGCAGAGAGGGGACAGCTATCTACAAGAACTTT	CASGREGTAIYKNF
TRBV3-1/TRBV3-2	TRBJ1-2	NA	NA	TGTGCCAGCAGCCAAGATCATGGAGCCGACTATGGCTACACCTTC	CASSQDHGADYGYTF
TRBV6-1	TRBJ1-2	NA	NA	TGTGCCAGCAGTGAGGTTGGCAGGGCCTATGGCTACACCTTC	CASSEVGRAYGYTF
TRBV5-6	TRBJ2-3	NA	NA	TGTGCCAGCAGCTTGTTCGGCACAGATACGCAGTATTTT	CASSLFGTDTQYF
TRBV6-4	TRBJ1-4	NA	TRBD1	TGTGCCAGCAGTGGCGGGACAGGTGAAAAACTGTTTTTT	CASSGGTGEKLFF
TRBV5-6	TRBJ2-2	NA	TRBD1	TGTGCCAGCAGCACGGGACAGGGGTACACCGGGGAGCTGTTTTTT	CASSTGQGYTGELFF
TRBV19	TRBJ1-5	NA	TRBD1	TGTGCCAGTAGTCGGCAGGGGGCGACAGGCAATCAGCCCCAGCATTTT	CASSRQGATGNQPQHF
TRBV18	TRBJ1-1	NA	NA	TGTGCCAGCTCACTGGGTTCACAGATGAACACTGAAGCTTTCTTT	CASSLGSQMNTEAFF